The 25 T cell receptor beta chains below were found in one sample sequenced in a study of T cell responses to AZD1222 COVID-19 vaccine. Measured with immunoSEQ multiplex PCR; TCRdb has only the in-frame clones, and not every one. The sample has 120,000 to 150,000 clones, 70% to 90% seen once. The sequences come from peripheral blood, collected on day 0 of MenACWY control vaccination. The origin of the receptors is an adult in good health.

The rearrangement uses TRBV11-2 and TRBJ1-1; 7 nucleotides line up with TRBD1. V lost 0 bases, J lost 4 bases, and 2 bases stayed unmatched. The CDR3 covers 14 residues. Germline V gene lookup returns CDR1 SGHAT and CDR2 FQNNGV. CDR3 sequence (DNA): TGTGCCAGCAGCTTAGATAGGGACAGCACTGAAGCTTTCTTT. Its protein product is CASSLDRDSTEAFF.

The rearrangement links TRBV20-1 to TRBJ2-1; D is uncertain. Germline V gives CDR1 DFQATT, CDR2 SNEGSKA (reference sequence). V shed 3 bases and J shed 4 bases, with 4 bases lying between them. This CDR3 region has 11 residues. The CDR3 loop is CSARRYNEQFF. As DNA, the CDR3 is TGCAGTGCTAGGAGGTACAATGAGCAGTTCTTC.

The chain is built from TRBV5-1 and TRBJ2-1; D not certain. This CDR3 region has 16 residues. Between the trimmed V and J ends, which lost 0 bases and 5 bases, there was a span of 15 bases. The germline V gene encodes CDR1 SGHRS and CDR2 YFSETQ. The CDR3 bases are TGCGCCAGCAGCTTGGGTACACGGGCTTCCCACAATGAGCAGTTCTTC. It encodes CASSLGTRASHNEQFF. The full variable domain, its missing parts supplied by reference TRBV5-1 and TRBJ2-1, is KAGVTQTPRYLIKTRGQQVTLSCSPISGHRSVSWYQQTPGQGLQFLFEYFSETQRNKGNFPGRFSGRQFSNSRSEMNVSTLELGDSALYLCASSLGTRASHNEQFFGPGTRLTVL.

The chain carries TRBV12-2 and TRBJ1-2; the table calls TRBD1, which could not be checked here. TRBV12-2 is described as a pseudogene. This CDR3 comprises 16 residues. The CDR3 DNA sequence: TGTGCAAGTCGCTTGGCGGGACAGTCCAGATCCTATGGCTACACCTTC. It encodes CASRLAGQSRSYGYTF.

The rearrangement uses TRBV15 and TRBJ2-2; D ambiguous. CDR3 length: 11 residues. Germline V CDR1 and CDR2: LNHNV, YYDKDF (reference sequence). V gave up 6 bases and J gave up 7 bases, with 6 bases separating them. CDR3 region: CATRQLGELFF. CDR3 nucleotide sequence: TGTGCCACCAGGCAGCTCGGGGAGCTGTTTTTT.

The chain couples TRBV30 to TRBJ1-1, with TRBD1 as a possible D gene (6 bases). The ends were cut back, 1 base at V and 5 bases at J, with 8 bases in the middle. This CDR3 contains 12 residues. Germline V CDR1 and CDR2: GTSNPN, SVGIG (reference sequence). CDR3 sequence reads: CAWSDRVTEAFF. DNA of the CDR3: TGTGCCTGGAGTGACAGGGTTACTGAAGCTTTCTTT. The whole variable domain, remainder taken from reference TRBV30 and TRBJ1-1, is SQTIHQWPATLVQPVGSPLSLECTVEGTSNPNLYWYRQAAGRGLQLLFYSVGIGQISSEVPQNLSASRPQDRQFILSSKKLLLSDSGFYLCAWSDRVTEAFFGQGTRLTVV.

This clone occurred a few times. Different DNA sequences within this sample yield the same CDR3. The rearrangement joins TRBV27 to TRBJ2-1; D is undetermined. The CDR3 length is 11 residues. The ends were cut back, 5 bases at V and 3 bases at J, with 2 bases in the middle. Germline V gene lookup returns CDR1 MNHEY and CDR2 SMNVEV (reference sequence). CDR3 region: CASSNYNEQFF. In nucleotides, the CDR3 is TGTGCCAGCAGTAACTACAATGAGCAGTTCTTC.

This chain joins TRBV11-3 and TRBJ1-2, with 7 bases fitting TRBD1. CDR3 length: 14 residues. CDR1 is SGHNT, CDR2 YENEEA, per germline. Unmatched junction bases numbered 4, after V lost 4 bases and J lost 2 bases. CDR3 nucleotides: TGTGCCAGCAGCTCTGGACAGGCCAACTATGGCTACACCTTC. This gives the protein CASSSGQANYGYTF.

This clone appeared a single time. The genes are TRBV6-6 and TRBJ2-1, with 13 bases that match TRBD2. The germline CDR1 and CDR2 sequences are MNHNY and SVGAGI (reference sequence). V trimming: 7 bases; J trimming: 7 bases; junction bases outside the gene matches: 7. CDR3 length equals 15 residues. CDR3 coding DNA: TGTGCCAGCACGAAGGGGACTAGCGGGAAAAATGAGCAGTTCTTC. Translating it yields CASTKGTSGKNEQFF.

The chain joins TRBV4-2 to TRBJ1-5, with no clear D. This CDR3 is 15 amino acids long. In germline, CDR1 is LGHNA, CDR2 YNFKEQ. Trimming pared 0 bases from V and 4 bases from J, leaving 10 bases between. The CDR3 is CASSQDRGYNQPQHF. CDR3 coding DNA: TGTGCCAGCAGCCAAGATAGAGGATATAATCAGCCCCAGCATTTT.

The genes are TRBV30 and TRBJ1-3, with D perhaps TRBD1 (6 bases). The CDR3 runs 16 residues. V lost 0 bases and J 0 bases, leaving 12 bases between the germline ends. Per germline, CDR1 GTSNPN and CDR2 SVGIG (reference sequence). CDR3 loop: CAWSVTGSASGNTIYF. In nucleotides, the CDR3 is TGTGCCTGGAGTGTAACAGGGAGTGCCTCTGGAAACACCATATATTTT.

This chain connects TRBV5-1 to TRBJ2-7; D might be TRBD1 or TRBD2, each matching 6 bases. Trimming took 3 bases from V and 5 from J, leaving 21 bases between them. Looked up from germline, CDR1 is SGHRS and CDR2 is YFSETQ. The CDR3 is 16 residues long. The CDR3 coding sequence is TGCGCCAGCAGCTCTACCACTTACGGGGGCGAGGACGAGCAGTACTTC. Encoded protein: CASSSTTYGGEDEQYF.

This clone appeared a single time. This chain connects TRBV7-2 to TRBJ1-1; D gene ambiguous. This CDR3 is built from 14 residues. The V gene lost 1 base and the J gene lost 5 bases, with 11 bases spanning the gap. The germline V gene encodes CDR1 SGHTA and CDR2 FQGNSA. CDR3 loop: CASSLDVRRTEAFF. CDR3 sequence (DNA): TGTGCCAGCAGCTTAGACGTCAGAAGAACTGAAGCTTTCTTT. Looking up the rest from reference TRBV7-2 and TRBJ1-1 gives the full variable domain: GAGVSQSPSNKVTEKGKDVELRCDPISGHTALYWYRQSLGQGLEFLIYFQGNSAPDKSGLPSDRFSAERTGGSVSTLTIQRTQQEDSAVYLCASSLDVRRTEAFFGQGTRLTVV.

V gene TRBV7-2 combines with J gene TRBJ2-7; 7 nucleotides line up with TRBD2. CDR1 and CDR2 (germline): SGHTA, FQGNSA. V gave up 0 bases and J gave up 6 bases; unmatched junction bases: 2. The CDR3 extends over 13 amino acids. The chain's CDR3 is CASSLAWEGEQYF. For the CDR3, the DNA is TGTGCCAGCAGCTTAGCGTGGGAGGGCGAGCAGTACTTC.

The V gene is TRBV5-1, the J gene TRBJ2-1; tentative D call: TRBD2 (6 bases). This CDR3 spans 15 amino acids. With 0 bases removed from V and 4 bases from J, the gap between germline ends came to 11 bases. Germline loops: CDR1 SGHRS, CDR2 YFSETQ. This chain's CDR3 is CASSLVTSSYNEQFF. The CDR3 bases are TGCGCCAGCAGCTTGGTCACTAGCAGTTACAATGAGCAGTTCTTC.

V gene TRBV6-1 combines with J gene TRBJ1-2; 7 bases match TRBD1. This CDR3 comprises 15 residues. V was pared by 2 bases and J by 3 bases, with 6 bases of the junction left unmatched. Germline-derived CDR1 and CDR2 are MNHNS and SASEGT. The CDR3 here is CASSERDRAYYGYTF. CDR3 in DNA: TGTGCCAGCAGTGAACGTGACAGGGCTTACTATGGCTACACCTTC.

This clone was found a few times. The chain recombines TRBV5-6 with TRBJ2-5, with D maybe TRBD1 (5 bases). The CDR3 sequence is 14 residues long. The V gene lost 4 bases and the J gene lost 1 base, with 11 bases spanning the gap. Germline V gene data show CDR1 as SGHDT and CDR2 as YYEEEE. The CDR3 bases are TGTGCCAGCAGCCAACAGGCTACCCAAGAGACCCAGTACTTC. Protein product: CASSQQATQETQYF.

The gene calls are TRBV2 and TRBJ2-2; the D gene is possibly TRBD1 (5 bases). Trimming took off 4 bases at V and 7 bases at J, with 13 bases between the two ends. The germline CDR1 and CDR2 sequences are SNHLY and FYNNEI. The CDR3 is 14 amino acids. CDR3 region: CASSGLREIGELFF. Here the CDR3 DNA reads TGTGCCAGCAGTGGACTCAGGGAAATCGGGGAGCTGTTTTTT.

The J gene is TRBJ1-2, the V gene TRBV7-9; no reliable D call. Deletions cut 5 bases from V and 8 bases from J, with 9 bases between. Germline V lookup: CDR1 SEHNR, CDR2 FQNEAQ (reference sequence). CDR3 size: 11 residues. The CDR3 coding sequence is TGTGCCAGCAGCAATTGGGGAGGCTACACCTTC. Its protein product is CASSNWGGYTF.

This chain uses TRBV5-6 with TRBJ2-7; D ambiguous. CDR1 and CDR2 from the germline V gene are SGHDT and YYEEEE. The CDR3 covers 11 residues. V lost 1 base to trimming and J lost 4 bases, with 3 bases between them. DNA for the CDR3: TGTGCCAGCAGCTTGAGGTACGAGCAGTACTTC. Translation gives CASSLRYEQYF.

V is TRBV18 and J is TRBJ2-7; TRBD2 matches 9 bases. Germline CDR1 KGHSH, CDR2 LQKENI. This CDR3 is 17 amino acids long. The V and J ends lost 2 bases and 2 bases, in that order; junction bases with no gene match: 10. The CDR3 loop is CASSPDSGSLYPYEQYF. The CDR3 DNA reads as TGTGCCAGCTCACCAGATAGCGGGAGTCTCTACCCCTACGAGCAGTACTTC.

This chain links TRBV5-1 with TRBJ1-5; D is uncertain. The germline gives CDR1 SGHRS, CDR2 YFSETQ. This CDR3 is 14 amino acids long. V was shortened by 0 bases and J by 5 bases, with 9 bases between the two germline ends. Written as DNA, the CDR3 is TGCGCCAGCAGCTTGGACGGATTTTATCAGCCCCAGCATTTT. Protein sequence: CASSLDGFYQPQHF.

This clone has a single count. The V call is TRBV7-3, the J call TRBJ1-2; TRBD1 agrees at 10 bases. The germline gives CDR1 SGHTA, CDR2 FQGTGA. This CDR3 spans 16 amino acids. Trimming cost V 5 bases and J 2 bases; bases outside gene matches: 8. Here the CDR3 reads CASSQAPGQGNYGYTF. The CDR3 nucleotides read TGTGCCAGCAGCCAGGCTCCGGGACAGGGGAACTATGGCTACACCTTC.

The V call is TRBV6-5, the J call TRBJ2-7; tentatively, D is TRBD1 or TRBD2 (5 bases each). This CDR3 is built from 14 residues. V dropped 7 bases and J dropped 7 bases, with 20 bases sitting between them. The germline gives CDR1 MNHEY, CDR2 SVGAGI. The CDR3 sequence: CASNRDDYSEEQYF. CDR3 coding DNA: TGTGCCAGCAACCGGGACGACTATAGTGAGGAGCAGTACTTC.

The rearrangement links TRBV3-1 (or the pseudogene TRBV3-2) to TRBJ1-1, with TRBD1 matching 7 bases. CDR1 and CDR2 from the germline V gene are LGHDT and YNNKEL (reference sequence). J was trimmed by 6 bases and V by 5 bases; bases with no gene match: 9. CDR3 length: 14 amino acids. The CDR3 loop is CASSGQVRTAEAFF. DNA of the CDR3: TGTGCCAGCAGCGGACAGGTCCGGACAGCTGAAGCTTTCTTT.